The 25 T cell receptor beta chains given below trace back to one sample, sequenced in a study of blood T cell repertoires in COVID-19. Produced via immunoSEQ multiplex PCR; TCRdb's table is partial and in-frame only. The sample lists 150,000 to 200,000 clones; about 86% were seen once. Sequenced material: peripheral blood. The receptors come from an elderly woman in a cohort sampled during active or convalescent COVID-19.

As DNA, the CDR3 is TGTGCCAGCAGCAAAGGGGACAGGGGCTCCTACGAGCAGTACGTC. The encoded protein is CASSKGDRGSYEQYV. This rearrangement joins TRBV21-1 to TRBJ2-7; the table gives TRBD1 as D, unverified against the DNA. TRBV21-1 is a listed pseudogene. CDR3 length: 15 residues.

The rearrangement links TRBV3-1 (or the pseudogene TRBV3-2) to TRBJ1-4; a possible D gene is TRBD1 (6 bases). CDR3 length equals 15 residues. Germline CDR1 and CDR2: LGHDT and YNNKEL (reference sequence). The ends were cut back, 0 bases at V and 8 bases at J, with 13 bases in the middle. CDR3 in DNA: TGTGCCAGCAGCCAAGATCAGGGGATGGGCGAAAAACTGTTTTTT. This codes for CASSQDQGMGEKLFF.

This clone was counted a single time. The chain employs TRBV7-8 and TRBJ1-2, with TRBD1 matching 7 bases. The CDR3 runs 14 residues. Germline values: CDR1 SGHVS, CDR2 FQNEAQ. The J segment lost 2 bases and the V segment lost 0 bases, leaving 0 bases of the junction unmatched. The CDR3: CASSLATGNYGYTF. Here the CDR3 DNA reads TGTGCCAGCAGCTTAGCGACAGGGAACTATGGCTACACCTTC.

The J gene is TRBJ1-5, the V gene TRBV10-3, with no clear D. This CDR3 has 13 residues. CDR1 and CDR2 (germline): ENHRY, SYGVKD. V shed 3 bases and J shed 4 bases, with 7 bases lying between them. The CDR3, as DNA: TGTGCCATCAGTGACAGAAATAATCAGCCCCAGCATTTT. As protein: CAISDRNNQPQHF.

CDR3 in DNA: TGCGCCAGCAGCCAAGTAGGGGCGACAGGCTGGACAGATACGCAGTATTTT. It yields the protein CASSQVGATGWTDTQYF. The rearrangement links TRBV4-3 to TRBJ2-3, with TRBD1 as a possible D gene (6 bases). V was clipped by 1 base and J by 3 bases, with 17 bases between them. Germline V gene lookup returns CDR1 LGHNA and CDR2 YSLEER. The CDR3 totals 17 residues.

The V and J genes are TRBV24-1 and TRBJ2-5; 7 bases align to TRBD2. The CDR3 is 15 amino acids. CDR1 and CDR2 from the germline V gene are KGHDR and SFDVKD. After removal of 1 base from V and 0 bases from J, the junction contained 1 base not matched to a gene. In DNA form, the CDR3 reads TGTGCCACCAGTGATTTTACTAGCGACCAAGAGACCCAGTACTTC. It codes for CATSDFTSDQETQYF.

This clone has just one count. The V and J genes are TRBV4-2 and TRBJ1-2; D unresolved. Germline loops: CDR1 LGHNA, CDR2 YNFKEQ. The V gene lost 0 bases and the J gene lost 6 bases, with 8 bases spanning the gap. The CDR3 is 13 amino acids. The CDR3 sequence: CASSQDAGNGYTF. DNA of the CDR3: TGTGCCAGCAGCCAAGATGCGGGCAATGGCTACACCTTC.

The gene calls are TRBV4-3 and TRBJ1-2; 12 bases match TRBD1. Per germline, CDR1 LGHNA and CDR2 YSLEER. Trimming took 1 base from V and 7 from J; bases not matched to a gene: 7. The CDR3 is 16 residues long. The CDR3 here is CASSQGRGQGALGYTF. The CDR3 DNA reads TGCGCCAGCAGCCAAGGACGGGGACAGGGGGCGCTTGGCTACACCTTC.

This chain uses TRBV5-1 with TRBJ2-3, with D perhaps matching TRBD2 (5 bases). The CDR3 sequence is 13 residues long. Germline V gene lookup returns CDR1 SGHRS and CDR2 YFSETQ. Trimming removed 0 bases at V and 5 bases at J, with 7 bases between. The DNA for the CDR3 is TGCGCCAGCAGCTTGGAAGGACTAGATACGCAGTATTTT. Its protein is CASSLEGLDTQYF. Full variable domain (outside the CDR3, taken from reference TRBV5-1 and TRBJ2-3): KAGVTQTPRYLIKTRGQQVTLSCSPISGHRSVSWYQQTPGQGLQFLFEYFSETQRNKGNFPGRFSGRQFSNSRSEMNVSTLELGDSALYLCASSLEGLDTQYFGPGTRLTVL.

This clone was detected only once. Different DNA sequences within this sample yield the same CDR3. This CDR3 is CASSQRGAGGTEAFF. In DNA form, the CDR3 reads TGTGCCAGCAGCCAGAGAGGGGCAGGGGGCACTGAAGCTTTCTTT. V usage is TRBV3-1 (or the pseudogene TRBV3-2) and J usage is TRBJ1-1, with 7 bases matching TRBD1. Germline CDR1 and CDR2: LGHDT and YNNKEL (reference sequence). V shed 3 bases, J shed 4 bases, and the junction held 8 bases outside the gene matches. The CDR3 is 15 amino acids.

V gene TRBV5-1 combines with J gene TRBJ1-4; D perhaps matches TRBD1 (5 bases). Germline V gene lookup returns CDR1 SGHRS and CDR2 YFSETQ. V was clipped by 2 bases and J by 0 bases, with 11 bases between them. This CDR3 has 16 amino acids. CDR3 in amino acids: CASSFLTVTTNEKLFF. In nucleotides, the CDR3 is TGCGCCAGCAGCTTCCTGACAGTTACAACTAATGAAAAACTGTTTTTT.

This chain connects TRBV14 to TRBJ2-3, with 8 bases aligning to TRBD1. J lost 1 base, V lost 1 base, and 4 bases had no gene match. The CDR3 extends over 16 amino acids. The V gene's germline CDR1 is SGHDN and CDR2 FVKESK. This chain's CDR3 is CASSQVPGQGTDTQYF. The CDR3 DNA is TGTGCCAGCAGCCAAGTTCCGGGACAGGGCACAGATACGCAGTATTTT.

This sequence joins TRBV4-1 and TRBJ2-2; D is possibly TRBD1 (5 bases). CDR3 length: 16 residues. Trimming stripped 1 base from V and 4 bases from J, with 13 bases between. The germline V gene has CDR1 MGHRA and CDR2 YSYEKL. The DNA for the CDR3 is TGCGCCAGCAGCCAAGGGGTACAGGTGACCACCGGGGAGCTGTTTTTT. It is translated as CASSQGVQVTTGELFF.

This rearrangement joins TRBV5-5 to TRBJ2-7; D is ambiguous. The V gene's germline CDR1 is SGHKS and CDR2 YYEKEE (reference sequence). V was shortened by 5 bases and J by 2 bases, with 5 bases between the two germline ends. There are 11 residues in the CDR3. The CDR3 spells CASSDTYEQYV. For the CDR3, the DNA is TGTGCCAGCAGTGACACCTACGAGCAGTACGTC.

CDR3 region: CASRGGGGSPQHF. Here the CDR3 DNA reads TGTGCCAGTAGAGGGGGGGGCGGGTCGCCCCAGCATTTT. This sequence joins TRBV19 and TRBJ1-5, with D perhaps matching TRBD1 (6 bases). Germline-derived CDR1 and CDR2 are LNHDA and SQIVND (reference sequence). CDR3 size: 13 residues. Trimming cost V 6 bases and J 9 bases, with 15 bases left between them.

This sequence joins TRBV7-8 and TRBJ1-6; no clear D. Looked up from germline, CDR1 is SGHVS and CDR2 is FQNEAQ. The CDR3 runs to 14 residues. V was pared by 5 bases and J by 7 bases, with 12 bases between. The CDR3 loop is CASSPAALNSPLHF. The DNA of the CDR3 is TGTGCCAGCAGCCCGGCGGCTTTAAATTCACCCCTCCACTTT.

The gene calls are TRBV19 and TRBJ1-5, with a weak D call TRBD1 (5 bases). V dropped 7 bases and J dropped 5 bases, with 21 bases sitting between them. CDR1 is LNHDA, CDR2 SQIVND, per germline (reference sequence). CDR3 length equals 16 residues. CDR3 in amino acids: CASTKMGGNHDQPQHF. The CDR3 nucleotides read TGTGCCAGTACCAAAATGGGGGGGAATCATGATCAGCCCCAGCATTTT.

The rearrangement links TRBV9 to TRBJ2-3, with 13 nucleotides matching TRBD2. J gave up 4 bases and V 4 bases, and 3 bases lay outside the gene matches. CDR1 and CDR2 from the germline V gene are SGDLS and YYNGEE. The CDR3 has 15 amino acids. CDR3 DNA: TGTGCCAGCAGCCCACTAGCGGGAGGGGCAGATACGCAGTATTTT. This codes for CASSPLAGGADTQYF.

This clone was seen a few times. The chain combines TRBV5-1 with TRBJ2-2; D is unresolved. The germline V and J ends were trimmed by 2 bases and 6 bases, with 8 bases remaining between them. The CDR3 sequence is 13 residues long. Germline V gives CDR1 SGHRS, CDR2 YFSETQ. The CDR3 is CASSFELSGELFF. In nucleotides, the CDR3 is TGCGCCAGCAGCTTTGAGCTCTCCGGGGAGCTGTTTTTT.

The genes are TRBV6-5 and TRBJ1-1; D unclear. This CDR3 has 14 residues. Per the germline V gene, CDR1 is MNHEY and CDR2 is SVGAGI. V was clipped by 2 bases and J by 0 bases, with 7 bases between them. CDR3 in amino acids: CASSYGQLNTEAFF. As DNA, the CDR3 is TGTGCCAGCAGTTACGGGCAGTTGAACACTGAAGCTTTCTTT.

The V call is TRBV6-5, the J call TRBJ1-5, with 10 bases that match TRBD1. Germline assignment: CDR1 MNHEY and CDR2 SVGAGI. This CDR3 is built from 14 residues. V dropped 6 bases and J dropped 7; count of bases not matched to a gene: 6. CDR3 region: CASSGTGEGQPQHF. The CDR3 nucleotides are TGTGCCAGCAGCGGGACAGGGGAAGGACAGCCCCAGCATTTT.

The CDR3, as DNA: TGCGCCAGCAGCCAAGTGGAGGGGGCGGCTGGCTACACCTTC. Amino acid sequence: CASSQVEGAAGYTF. The chain joins TRBV4-1 to TRBJ1-2; 7 bases align to TRBD1. Germline V gene lookup returns CDR1 MGHRA and CDR2 YSYEKL. Unmatched junction bases numbered 6, after V lost 1 base and J lost 7 bases. The CDR3 spans 14 residues.

The chain recombines TRBV6-1 with TRBJ1-1; unclear D gene. Trimming took off 1 base at V and 0 bases at J, with 9 bases between the two ends. This CDR3 is built from 15 residues. Looked up from germline, CDR1 is MNHNS and CDR2 is SASEGT. The chain's CDR3 is CASSEVADMNTEAFF. CDR3 in DNA: TGTGCCAGCAGTGAAGTGGCAGACATGAACACTGAAGCTTTCTTT.

The chain recombines TRBV4-2 with TRBJ1-2, with 9 bases aligning to TRBD1. The CDR3 extends over 14 amino acids. Germline CDR1 LGHNA, CDR2 YNFKEQ. Unmatched junction bases numbered 5, after V lost 2 bases and J lost 7 bases. The CDR3 sequence is CASSQTGGAFGYTF. The CDR3 nucleotides read TGTGCCAGCAGCCAAACAGGGGGCGCGTTTGGCTACACCTTC.

The chain joins TRBV18 to TRBJ2-5, with 9 bases lining up with TRBD1. The CDR3 totals 14 residues. Losses at the gene ends were 5 bases for V and 5 bases for J; bases not matched to a gene: 6. Germline loops: CDR1 KGHSH, CDR2 LQKENI. The CDR3 DNA is TGTGCCAGCTCAGGAGGGACAGGGCTGGAGACCCAGTACTTC. This encodes CASSGGTGLETQYF.